Below are 28 T cell receptor beta chains sequenced from a single sample in a study of cytomegalovirus exposure and HLA in healthy donors. It was with 60 Vbeta and 13 Jbeta primers that the PCR ran. Only in-frame clones appear in the TCRdb table, and some are missing; sequencing was by immunoSEQ multiplex PCR. The table has roughly 130,000 clones, approximately 67% seen once. The sequencing input was PBMCs. The receptors were gathered from a man between 18 and 35 years old in good health and CMV-seronegative.

V gene TRBV5-4 combines with J gene TRBJ2-3, with 7 bases aligning to TRBD1. Germline values: CDR1 SGHNT, CDR2 YYREEE (reference sequence). The junction had 8 bases not matched to a gene; V was cut back by 5 bases and J by 2 bases. This CDR3 comprises 15 residues. CDR3 in DNA: TGTGCCAGCAGAGGGGGCTCCACTTCCACAGATACGCAGTATTTT. Amino acids: CASRGGSTSTDTQYF. The full variable domain, its missing parts supplied by reference TRBV5-4 and TRBJ2-3, is ETGVTQSPTHLIKTRGQQVTLRCSSQSGHNTVSWYQQALGQGPQFIFQYYREEENGRGNFPPRFSGLQFPNYSSELNVNALELDDSALYLCASRGGSTSTDTQYFGPGTRLTVL.

In DNA form, the CDR3 reads TGTGCCAGCAGCCCGGGTGCGATGGACTACGAGCAGTACTTC. As protein: CASSPGAMDYEQYF. The chain couples TRBV5-8 to TRBJ2-7, with D unresolved. Trimming stripped 4 bases from V and 3 bases from J, with 14 bases between. The V gene's germline CDR1 is SGHTS and CDR2 YDEGEE. The length of the CDR3 is 14 residues.

The chain employs TRBV9 and TRBJ1-1; 8 bases align to TRBD1. Germline V gives CDR1 SGDLS, CDR2 YYNGEE. The J segment lost 1 base and the V segment lost 3 bases, leaving 5 bases of the junction unmatched. This CDR3 has 15 residues. CDR3 sequence (DNA): TGTGCCAGCAGCGAAGCCGGGACAGGGAACACTGAAGCTTTCTTT. It translates to CASSEAGTGNTEAFF.

The gene calls are TRBV28 and TRBJ2-7; D uncertain. The CDR3 runs to 14 residues. Germline loops: CDR1 MDHEN, CDR2 SYDVKM. V lost 3 bases and J 2 bases, leaving 11 bases between the germline ends. The CDR3 DNA follows: TGTGCCAGCAGTTTCCCTAGAACCCCCTACGAGCAGTACTTC. Protein sequence: CASSFPRTPYEQYF. Full variable domain (remainder filled in from reference TRBV28 and TRBJ2-7): DVKVTQSSRYLVKRTGEKVFLECVQDMDHENMFWYRQDPGLGLRLIYFSYDVKMKEKGDIPEGYSVSREKKERFSLILESASTNQTSMYLCASSFPRTPYEQYFGPGTRLTVT.

In its sample, this clone was seen a few times. The gene calls are TRBV29-1 and TRBJ2-1; no clear D. The V and J ends lost 7 bases and 6 bases respectively, with 22 bases between them. The V gene's germline CDR1 is SQVTM and CDR2 ANQGSEA. CDR3 length: 15 residues. CDR3 sequence (DNA): TGCAGCGCCCGCCGAGCCGGTGCAAAAGCCAATGAGCAGTTCTTC. Amino acid sequence: CSARRAGAKANEQFF.

The chain couples TRBV6-5 to TRBJ1-1, with D tentatively TRBD1 (5 bases). This CDR3 region has 12 residues. Germline CDR1 is MNHEY and CDR2 is SVGAGI. V gave up 1 base and J gave up 10 bases, with 10 bases separating them. CDR3 protein: CASSYYPGGAFF. CDR3 DNA: TGTGCCAGCAGTTACTATCCCGGGGGAGCTTTCTTT.

The genes are TRBV19 and TRBJ2-7; perhaps TRBD1 as D (5 bases). Germline lookup yields CDR1 LNHDA and CDR2 SQIVND (reference sequence). This CDR3 has 16 amino acids. Trimming took 3 bases from V and 2 from J, leaving 17 bases between them. The CDR3 here is CASSIGWKRGTYEQYF. The CDR3 nucleotides are TGTGCCAGTAGTATTGGATGGAAAAGGGGAACCTACGAGCAGTACTTC.

V is TRBV7-9 and J is TRBJ2-1, with 7 nucleotides matching TRBD2. CDR3 length: 16 residues. V gave up 2 bases and J gave up 4 bases; unmatched junction bases: 8. The germline V gene has CDR1 SEHNR and CDR2 FQNEAQ (reference sequence). The CDR3 loop reads CASSLLASGGYNEQFF. The CDR3 coding sequence is TGTGCCAGCAGCTTATTGGCTAGCGGAGGGTACAATGAGCAGTTCTTC.

This rearrangement joins TRBV27 to TRBJ1-1; TRBD1 matches at 12 bases. Germline CDR1 MNHEY, CDR2 SMNVEV (reference sequence). Trimming cost V 3 bases and J 10 bases; bases outside gene matches: 3. CDR3 length: 13 residues. CDR3 protein: CASSFGTGGPAFF. Written as DNA, the CDR3 is TGTGCCAGCAGTTTCGGGACAGGGGGCCCAGCTTTCTTT.

This clone was found a few times. V usage is TRBV18 and J usage is TRBJ1-5; TRBD1 might be the D (5 bases). V lost 1 base and J 7 bases, leaving 11 bases between the germline ends. The CDR3 is 14 residues long. Germline V gives CDR1 KGHSH, CDR2 LQKENI. The CDR3 region has the DNA TGTGCCAGCTCACCACAGGGCGGGGACCAGCCCCAGCATTTT. Protein sequence: CASSPQGGDQPQHF.

The V and J genes are TRBV29-1 and TRBJ1-2, with 10 bases fitting TRBD1. This CDR3 contains 15 residues. The J segment lost 4 bases and the V segment lost 4 bases, leaving 9 bases of the junction unmatched. Germline V CDR1 and CDR2: SQVTM, ANQGSEA. For the CDR3, the DNA is TGCAGCGTTGTACCCGGGACAGGGGCCGGCTATGGCTACACCTTC. Its translation: CSVVPGTGAGYGYTF. Drawing the rest from reference TRBV29-1 and TRBJ1-2, the complete variable domain is SAVISQKPSRDICQRGTSLTIQCQVDSQVTMMFWYRQQPGQSLTLIATANQGSEATYESGFVIDKFPISRPNLTFSTLTVSNMSPEDSSIYLCSVVPGTGAGYGYTFGSGTRLTVV.

This chain connects TRBV30 to TRBJ2-7; 9 bases are shared with TRBD1. V gave up 8 bases and J gave up 0 bases; unmatched junction bases: 2. The germline CDR1 and CDR2 sequences are GTSNPN and SVGIG (reference sequence). The CDR3 sequence is 12 residues long. CDR3 sequence: CAGQGPSYEQYF. The CDR3 nucleotides are TGTGCCGGACAGGGGCCCTCCTACGAGCAGTACTTC.

This clone is labeled medium-sized (0.01 to 0.1%). The J gene is TRBJ1-5, the V gene TRBV11-3; 7 bases match TRBD1. The CDR3 consists of 17 residues. Germline V gene sequence: CDR1 SGHNT, CDR2 YENEEA. Germline trimming cut 5 bases from V and 0 bases from J; bases unmatched to any gene: 10. The CDR3 bases are TGTGCCAGCAGCCCTTCCCGGGACAGCTATAGCAATCAGCCCCAGCATTTT. Its protein product is CASSPSRDSYSNQPQHF.

This clone was seen a handful of times. The DNA for the CDR3 is TGTGCCAGCAGCGTCTCTACGGGACTGAGCTCTGGAAACACCATATATTTT. Encoded protein: CASSVSTGLSSGNTIYF. The V gene is TRBV9, the J gene TRBJ1-3, with D tentatively TRBD1 (5 bases). This CDR3 has 17 residues. Trimming took 2 bases from V and 0 from J, leaving 15 bases between them. Looked up from germline, CDR1 is SGDLS and CDR2 is YYNGEE.

This clone was seen only once. V is TRBV7-3 and J is TRBJ2-1, with 7 bases fitting TRBD1. CDR1 is SGHTA, CDR2 FQGTGA, per germline. Unmatched junction bases numbered 4, after V lost 4 bases and J lost 7 bases. There are 13 residues in the CDR3. CDR3 protein: CASSYNRGNEQFF. DNA of the CDR3: TGTGCCAGCAGCTATAACAGGGGAAATGAGCAGTTCTTC.

The chain employs TRBV28 and TRBJ1-1, with a possible D match to TRBD1 (6 bases). Trimming cost V 4 bases and J 0 bases, with 15 bases left between them. The CDR3 is 16 residues long. In germline, CDR1 is MDHEN, CDR2 SYDVKM. The CDR3 protein is CASSSPRDIMNTEAFF. DNA for the CDR3: TGTGCCAGCAGTTCCCCACGGGACATCATGAACACTGAAGCTTTCTTT.

This clone was observed a few times. The chain uses TRBV6-1 and TRBJ1-1; a possible D gene is TRBD1 (5 bases). The V and J ends lost 7 bases and 8 bases respectively, with 14 bases between them. The CDR3 runs 12 residues. Per the germline V gene, CDR1 is MNHNS and CDR2 is SASEGT. Written as DNA, the CDR3 is TGTGCCAGCACAGGGTGGGAAGGGGAAGCTTTCTTT. Protein product: CASTGWEGEAFF.

The rearrangement uses TRBV9 and TRBJ2-3; a weak D match, TRBD2 (7 bases). CDR1 and CDR2 (germline): SGDLS, YYNGEE. Trimming shortened V by 0 bases and J by 4 bases, and 15 bases separated the two germline ends. The CDR3 totals 16 residues. The CDR3 here is CASSVAIRGGSDTQYF. As DNA, the CDR3 is TGTGCCAGCAGCGTAGCTATTCGCGGGGGCTCAGATACGCAGTATTTT.

Only a few counts were recorded for this clone. This chain connects TRBV13 to TRBJ2-7; D is undetermined. This CDR3 has 12 amino acids. The V end was cut by 0 bases, the J end by 6 bases, with 6 bases between. Germline V lookup: CDR1 PRHDT, CDR2 FYEKMQ (reference sequence). As DNA, the CDR3 is TGTGCCAGCAGCTTAGGGTCGGGCGAGCAGTACTTC. This codes for CASSLGSGEQYF.

V and J are TRBV28 and TRBJ1-3; 7 positions agree with TRBD1. The junction had 18 bases not matched to a gene; V was cut back by 7 bases and J by 0 bases. Germline loops: CDR1 MDHEN, CDR2 SYDVKM. This CDR3 region has 19 residues. The CDR3 loop reads CASNTPTGTDSISGNTIYF. The CDR3 bases are TGTGCCAGCAACACCCCCACCGGGACAGACTCAATCTCTGGAAACACCATATATTTT.

The chain has TRBV4-2 and TRBJ1-2; D gene unclear. Germline CDR1 and CDR2: LGHNA and YNFKEQ. V lost 3 bases and J lost 2, with 10 bases in between. CDR3 length equals 14 residues. The CDR3 DNA reads TGTGCCAGCAGCCAGACCGGGTTAAACTATGGCTACACCTTC. Protein sequence: CASSQTGLNYGYTF.

The CDR3 loop reads CAWSLRNTGELFF. The CDR3 region has the DNA TGTGCCTGGAGTCTTAGGAACACCGGGGAGCTGTTTTTT. The rearrangement joins TRBV30 to TRBJ2-2; D ambiguous. CDR3 length: 13 amino acids. V shed 2 bases and J shed 1 base, with 5 bases lying between them. Per germline, CDR1 GTSNPN and CDR2 SVGIG (reference sequence).

The rearrangement joins TRBV6-5 to TRBJ2-2; 8 positions match TRBD1. The V and J ends lost 3 bases and 5 bases, in that order; junction bases with no gene match: 5. CDR3 length equals 15 residues. The germline gives CDR1 MNHEY, CDR2 SVGAGI. The CDR3 reads CASSYPRTGTGELFF. The CDR3 nucleotides read TGTGCCAGCAGTTATCCGAGGACAGGGACCGGGGAGCTGTTTTTT.

As concerns this clone: At one end the junction does not follow the germline gene, possibly because of a read error. The CDR3 sequence is CPSSPGPGDQETQYF. Here the CDR3 DNA reads TGTCCCAGCTCACCGGGCCCGGGGGACCAAGAGACCCAGTACTTC. The chain has TRBV18 and TRBJ2-5; D might be TRBD2 (6 bases). The germline V gene has CDR1 KGHSH and CDR2 LQKENI. CDR3 length: 15 residues.

A note on this clone: The same CDR3 can be traced to other DNA sequences in this sample. The genes are TRBV2 and TRBJ1-2; D gene uncertain. The germline V gene encodes CDR1 SNHLY and CDR2 FYNNEI. CDR3 length equals 14 residues. V was clipped by 8 bases and J by 0 bases, with 13 bases between them. The CDR3 nucleotides are TGTGCCAGCTGTCTAGAGGCCTCTAACTATGGCTACACCTTC. Its protein is CASCLEASNYGYTF.

This clone has only a few counts. This chain links TRBV27 with TRBJ2-7, with D tentatively TRBD2 (6 bases). CDR1 MNHEY and CDR2 SMNVEV come from the germline V gene (reference sequence). V lost 0 bases to trimming and J lost 3 bases, with 9 bases between them. CDR3 length: 14 residues. This CDR3 reads CASSLSFGGYEQYF. CDR3 sequence (DNA): TGTGCCAGCAGTTTATCGTTCGGGGGCTACGAGCAGTACTTC.

The chain combines TRBV5-1 with TRBJ1-3; 8 nucleotides agree with TRBD1. The CDR3 contains 15 residues. CDR1 SGHRS and CDR2 YFSETQ come from the germline V gene. V was pared by 4 bases and J by 4 bases, with 7 bases of the junction left unmatched. The CDR3 is CASSTDRGRGNTIYF. The DNA for the CDR3 is TGCGCCAGCAGCACTGACAGGGGAAGAGGAAACACCATATATTTT.

V gene TRBV2 combines with J gene TRBJ1-2; D is uncertain. Trimming pared 7 bases from V and 4 bases from J, leaving 7 bases between. Germline CDR1 and CDR2: SNHLY and FYNNEI. The CDR3 totals 11 residues. The CDR3: CASTQFYGYTF. In nucleotides, the CDR3 is TGTGCCAGCACCCAGTTCTATGGCTACACCTTC.